A single sample is the source of the 27 T cell receptor beta chains below, sequenced in a study of blood T cell repertoires in COVID-19. TCRdb keeps only in-frame clones here, not all; method: immunoSEQ multiplex PCR. The sample shows 90,000 to 100,000 clones, roughly four fifths of them seen only once. What was sequenced was peripheral blood. The receptor source for this set is a man aged 60 to 69 with acute or convalescent COVID-19.

This clone showed up just a few times. V gene TRBV29-1 combines with J gene TRBJ2-1, with D perhaps TRBD2 (5 bases). In germline, CDR1 is SQVTM, CDR2 ANQGSEA. The germline V and J ends were trimmed by 4 bases and 7 bases, with 14 bases remaining between them. The CDR3 runs to 13 residues. The CDR3 region has the DNA TGCAGCGTTGTGGCAGGTTCGGGGAATGAGCAGTTCTTC. Translating it yields CSVVAGSGNEQFF.

J is TRBJ2-2 and V is TRBV11-2, with a possible D match to TRBD2 (6 bases). This CDR3 spans 14 amino acids. Germline CDR1 and CDR2: SGHAT and FQNNGV. V was trimmed by 5 bases and J by 5 bases, leaving 12 bases between them. The CDR3 DNA is TGTGCCAGCAGCGAATACAGCGGGACCGGGGAGCTGTTTTTT. Translation gives CASSEYSGTGELFF. Using reference TRBV11-2 and TRBJ2-2 for the parts outside the CDR3, the full variable domain is EAGVAQSPRYKIIEKRQSVAFWCNPISGHATLYWYQQILGQGPKLLIQFQNNGVVDDSQLPKDRFSAERLKGVDSTLKIQPAKLEDSAVYLCASSEYSGTGELFFGEGSRLTVL.

The chain recombines TRBV7-3 with TRBJ2-5, with TRBD1 identical over 8 bases. Germline values: CDR1 SGHTA, CDR2 FQGTGA. V trimming: 3 bases; J trimming: 4 bases; junction bases outside the gene matches: 7. The CDR3 totals 15 residues. The CDR3 reads CASSFQGAGGETQYF. The CDR3, as DNA: TGTGCCAGCAGCTTCCAGGGGGCCGGGGGAGAGACCCAGTACTTC.

The chain couples TRBV6-5 to TRBJ2-1; 14 bases agree with TRBD2. The CDR3 contains 15 residues. Germline V gene sequence: CDR1 MNHEY, CDR2 SVGAGI. After removal of 6 bases from V and 7 bases from J, the junction contained 5 bases not matched to a gene. CDR3 residues: CASRTSGGAFNEQFF. The CDR3 coding sequence is TGTGCCAGCAGGACTAGCGGGGGGGCGTTTAATGAGCAGTTCTTC.

J is TRBJ1-3 and V is TRBV5-6, with TRBD1 matching over 10 bases. Germline CDR1 reads SGHDT; CDR2 reads YYEEEE. CDR3 length: 19 residues. J was trimmed by 3 bases and V by 3 bases; bases with no gene match: 15. Written as DNA, the CDR3 is TGTGCCAGCAGCTCCGGGACAGGGGAAGCATGGGCTCTTGGAAACACCATATATTTT. Translating gives CASSSGTGEAWALGNTIYF.

This clone appeared once. The J gene is TRBJ1-2, the V gene TRBV5-4; a weak D match, TRBD1 (5 bases). The germline CDR1 and CDR2 sequences are SGHNT and YYREEE (reference sequence). The CDR3 is 15 residues long. With 2 bases removed from V and 2 bases from J, the gap between germline ends came to 13 bases. The CDR3 nucleotides read TGTGCCAGCAGCTTCAGGCGGGGGGAGAACTATGGCTACACCTTC. Amino acids: CASSFRRGENYGYTF. The variable domain in full, completed from reference TRBV5-4 and TRBJ1-2, reads ETGVTQSPTHLIKTRGQQVTLRCSSQSGHNTVSWYQQALGQGPQFIFQYYREEENGRGNFPPRFSGLQFPNYSSELNVNALELDDSALYLCASSFRRGENYGYTFGSGTRLTVV.

The V and J genes are TRBV27 and TRBJ2-2; the match to TRBD2 covers 9 bases. Germline V CDR1 and CDR2: MNHEY, SMNVEV (reference sequence). The CDR3 totals 16 residues. The junction had 7 bases not matched to a gene; V was cut back by 3 bases and J by 5 bases. This chain's CDR3 is CASSFLFSGGTGELFF. The DNA for the CDR3 is TGTGCCAGCAGTTTTCTCTTCAGCGGGGGGACCGGGGAGCTGTTTTTT.

The chain uses TRBV14 and TRBJ2-7; possibly TRBD1 for D (5 bases). Between the trimmed V and J ends, which lost 4 bases and 3 bases, there was a span of 16 bases. This CDR3 is 15 amino acids long. In germline, CDR1 is SGHDN, CDR2 FVKESK. The CDR3 region is CASSPLGQGLYEQYF. CDR3 nucleotide sequence: TGTGCCAGCAGCCCGCTCGGTCAGGGCCTCTACGAGCAGTACTTC.

The rearrangement joins TRBV5-6 to TRBJ2-3; D is possibly TRBD2 (6 bases). There are 13 residues in the CDR3. The germline gives CDR1 SGHDT, CDR2 YYEEEE. V lost 3 bases and J 4 bases, leaving 9 bases between the germline ends. CDR3 sequence reads: CASSSTSADTQYF. CDR3 in DNA: TGTGCCAGCAGCTCGACTAGTGCAGATACGCAGTATTTT.

The CDR3: CASSQDRSYSNQPQHF. The CDR3 DNA follows: TGTGCCAGCAGCCAAGACAGGAGTTATAGCAATCAGCCCCAGCATTTT. V gene TRBV6-2 or TRBV6-3 combines with J gene TRBJ1-5, with a possible D match to TRBD1 (6 bases). With 6 bases removed from V and 0 bases from J, the gap between germline ends came to 15 bases. The CDR3 is 16 amino acids. The germline V gene encodes CDR1 MNHEY and CDR2 SVGEGT.

This clone has a handful of counts. This CDR3 is CASSLPGSSYEQYF. DNA of the CDR3: TGTGCCAGCAGCTTACCCGGGAGCTCCTACGAGCAGTACTTC. V usage is TRBV7-2 and J usage is TRBJ2-7; D is perhaps TRBD2 (6 bases). Germline V CDR1 and CDR2: SGHTA, FQGNSA. V was cut by 2 bases and J by 0 bases, with 8 bases left in between. CDR3 size: 14 residues.

The chain employs TRBV7-9 and TRBJ1-2; TRBD1 aligns across 11 bases. Trimming took 6 bases from V and 5 from J; bases not matched to a gene: 8. This CDR3 has 15 amino acids. Looked up from germline, CDR1 is SEHNR and CDR2 is FQNEAQ (reference sequence). The CDR3 loop reads CASRTDRGRSYGYTF. Here the CDR3 DNA reads TGTGCCAGCAGAACGGACAGGGGGCGAAGTTATGGCTACACCTTC.

The rearrangement links TRBV9 to TRBJ2-2; 11 bases line up with TRBD2. CDR1 SGDLS and CDR2 YYNGEE come from the germline V gene. With 1 base clipped from V and 2 bases from J, the junction kept 7 bases outside the gene matches. The CDR3 runs to 18 residues. The chain's CDR3 is CASSVTPSGGLNTGELFF. The CDR3, as DNA: TGTGCCAGCAGCGTAACTCCTAGCGGGGGGCTTAACACCGGGGAGCTGTTTTTT.

The V and J genes are TRBV2 and TRBJ1-5; no reliable D call. This CDR3 has 13 amino acids. V lost 8 bases and J 6 bases, leaving 14 bases between the germline ends. CDR1 and CDR2 from the germline V gene are SNHLY and FYNNEI. The CDR3: CASRGRSGQPQHF. The DNA of the CDR3 is TGTGCCAGCCGAGGGCGATCCGGTCAGCCCCAGCATTTT.

This clone was recorded only once. The chain carries TRBV12-5 and TRBJ1-1; no clear D. Germline V gene lookup returns CDR1 LGHNT and CDR2 FRNRAP. The CDR3 has 12 residues. V was clipped by 5 bases and J by 3 bases, with 7 bases between them. Here the CDR3 reads CASGPDYTEAFF. CDR3 in DNA: TGTGCTAGTGGTCCGGACTACACTGAAGCTTTCTTT.

J is TRBJ1-1 and V is TRBV18; TRBD1 aligns across 8 bases. The CDR3 runs to 12 residues. The germline CDR1 and CDR2 sequences are KGHSH and LQKENI. The junction had 2 bases not matched to a gene; V was cut back by 3 bases and J by 8 bases. The DNA of the CDR3 is TGTGCCAGCTCACCCAGACAGGGGGAAGCTTTCTTT. This codes for CASSPRQGEAFF.

V usage is TRBV4-3 and J usage is TRBJ1-1, with D possibly being TRBD1 (5 bases). Germline V gene data show CDR1 as LGHNA and CDR2 as YSLEER. CDR3 length: 17 residues. V lost 0 bases to trimming and J lost 5 bases, with 19 bases between them. Here the CDR3 reads CASSQDPLWGESTEAFF. The CDR3 DNA reads as TGCGCCAGCAGCCAAGATCCGTTATGGGGGGAGTCAACTGAAGCTTTCTTT.

J is TRBJ1-1 and V is TRBV15; 7 positions match TRBD1. Germline V CDR1 and CDR2: LNHNV, YYDKDF (reference sequence). The J segment lost 1 base and the V segment lost 6 bases, leaving 2 bases of the junction unmatched. The CDR3 extends over 13 amino acids. The CDR3 nucleotides read TGTGCCACCAGGAGGACAGGGAACACTGAAGCTTTCTTT. Translated, it gives CATRRTGNTEAFF. The complete variable domain, with remaining parts taken from reference TRBV15 and TRBJ1-1, reads DAMVIQNPRYQVTQFGKPVTLSCSQTLNHNVMYWYQQKSSQAPKLLFHYYDKDFNNEADTPDNFQSRRPNTSFCFLDIRSPGLGDTAMYLCATRRTGNTEAFFGQGTRLTVV.

The chain recombines TRBV21-1 with TRBJ1-1; the table calls TRBD1, which could not be checked here. TRBV21-1 has pseudogene status. The CDR3 is 14 residues long. The CDR3 loop is CASSRQGGNTEAFF. The CDR3 bases are TGTGCCAGCAGCCGACAGGGGGGTAACACTGAAGCTTTCTTT.

This clone was seen more than once but under ten times. The V gene is TRBV5-1, the J gene TRBJ2-6; 10 bases align to TRBD2. CDR1 and CDR2 (germline): SGHRS, YFSETQ. Trimming took 0 bases from V and 0 from J; bases not matched to a gene: 12. The CDR3 is 21 amino acids. In DNA, the CDR3 is TGCGCCAGCAGCTTGGCCAAGCCCGAGCGGGGGGGTTTCTCTGGGGCCAACGTCCTGACTTTC. Translated: CASSLAKPERGGFSGANVLTF.

This chain uses TRBV6-6 with TRBJ1-2; the D is unclear. V lost 6 bases and J lost 0, with 11 bases in between. Per the germline V gene, CDR1 is MNHNY and CDR2 is SVGAGI (reference sequence). CDR3 length: 14 residues. The CDR3 is CASSPRKTNYGYTF. CDR3 DNA: TGTGCCAGCAGCCCCAGGAAAACTAACTATGGCTACACCTTC.

The chain recombines TRBV6-5 with TRBJ1-5; D gene ambiguous. Germline V gene data show CDR1 as MNHEY and CDR2 as SVGAGI. Trimming pared 2 bases from V and 8 bases from J, leaving 10 bases between. The CDR3 totals 13 residues. As DNA, the CDR3 is TGTGCCAGCAGTTACAGGAGGCCCGAGCCCCAGCATTTT. Translated, it gives CASSYRRPEPQHF.

This rearrangement joins TRBV11-2 to TRBJ1-1, with a possible D match to TRBD1 (6 bases). V lost 7 bases, J lost 2 bases, and 20 bases lay in between. Looked up from germline, CDR1 is SGHAT and CDR2 is FQNNGV. CDR3 length: 16 amino acids. The CDR3 is CASKLGGAAGNTEAFF. The CDR3 DNA reads as TGTGCCAGCAAACTCGGGGGGGCCGCCGGAAACACTGAAGCTTTCTTT.

The J gene is TRBJ2-2, the V gene TRBV10-3; the match to TRBD1 covers 11 bases. J lost 4 bases, V lost 6 bases, and 4 bases had no gene match. The length of the CDR3 is 15 residues. Germline V lookup: CDR1 ENHRY, CDR2 SYGVKD. This CDR3 reads CAISAGQGGTGELFF. In DNA form, the CDR3 reads TGTGCCATCAGCGCGGGACAGGGGGGCACCGGGGAGCTGTTTTTT.

This clone was recorded once. The V and J genes are TRBV6-5 and TRBJ1-1; D is unclear. The CDR3 loop spans 14 amino acids. The germline gives CDR1 MNHEY, CDR2 SVGAGI. The V end was cut by 0 bases, the J end by 0 bases, with 5 bases between. Here the CDR3 DNA reads TGTGCCAGCAGTTACTCGGCCCTGAACACTGAAGCTTTCTTT. This translates into CASSYSALNTEAFF.

V and J are TRBV2 and TRBJ1-1, with D tentatively TRBD1 (5 bases). Trimming removed 7 bases from V and 2 bases from J, with 17 bases in between. Germline V CDR1 and CDR2: SNHLY, FYNNEI. The CDR3 contains 15 residues. CDR3 sequence reads: CASTGGRRENTEAFF. The CDR3 DNA follows: TGTGCCAGCACGGGGGGACGGAGGGAAAACACTGAAGCTTTCTTT.

The gene calls are TRBV7-6 and TRBJ2-1; TRBD2 aligns across 8 bases. This CDR3 region has 16 residues. The germline V gene encodes CDR1 SGHVS and CDR2 FNYEAQ. V dropped 3 bases and J dropped 4; count of bases not matched to a gene: 8. CDR3 loop: CASSFQQAGDYNEQFF. CDR3 in DNA: TGTGCCAGCAGCTTCCAGCAAGCGGGGGATTACAATGAGCAGTTCTTC.